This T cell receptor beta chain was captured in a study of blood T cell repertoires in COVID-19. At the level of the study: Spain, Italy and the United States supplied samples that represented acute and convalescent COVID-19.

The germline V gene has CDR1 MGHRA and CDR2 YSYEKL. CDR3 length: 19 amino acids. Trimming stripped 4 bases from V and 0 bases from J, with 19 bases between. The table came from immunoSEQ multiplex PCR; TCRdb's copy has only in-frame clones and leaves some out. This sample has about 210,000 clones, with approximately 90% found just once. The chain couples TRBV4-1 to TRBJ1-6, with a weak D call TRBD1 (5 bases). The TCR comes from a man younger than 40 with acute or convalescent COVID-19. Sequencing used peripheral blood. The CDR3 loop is CASSPLNWRGSSYNSPLHF. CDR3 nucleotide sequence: TGCGCCAGCAGCCCTCTCAACTGGCGGGGCAGCTCCTATAATTCACCCCTCCACTTT.